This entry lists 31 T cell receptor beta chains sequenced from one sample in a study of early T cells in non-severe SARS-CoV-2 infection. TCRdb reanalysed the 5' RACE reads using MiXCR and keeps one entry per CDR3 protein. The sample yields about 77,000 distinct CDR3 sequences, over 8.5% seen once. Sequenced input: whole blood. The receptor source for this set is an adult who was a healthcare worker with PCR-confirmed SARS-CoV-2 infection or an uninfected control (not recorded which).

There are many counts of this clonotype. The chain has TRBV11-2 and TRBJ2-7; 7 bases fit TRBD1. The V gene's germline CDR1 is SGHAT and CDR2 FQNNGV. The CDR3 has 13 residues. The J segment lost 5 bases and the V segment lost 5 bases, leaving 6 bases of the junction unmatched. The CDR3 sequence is CASSLQGIDEQYF. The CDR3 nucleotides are TGTGCCAGCAGCCTACAGGGGATCGACGAGCAGTACTTC.

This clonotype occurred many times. The CDR3 spells CASSLAGTSLYF. CDR3 bases: TGTGCCAGCAGCTTAGCCGGGACAAGCTTATACTTC. The V gene is TRBV7-2, the J gene TRBJ2-7; maybe TRBD1 (6 bases). With 0 bases removed from V and 13 bases from J, the gap between germline ends came to 13 bases. This CDR3 has 12 residues. Germline V gene sequence: CDR1 SGHTA, CDR2 FQGNSA.

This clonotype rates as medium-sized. The CDR3 DNA sequence: TGCAGTGCCCCCCTGACTGGGGGGTTTGAGACCCAGTACTTC. This codes for CSAPLTGGFETQYF. This sequence joins TRBV20-1 and TRBJ2-5, with D possibly being TRBD2 (6 bases). V was cut by 6 bases and J by 5 bases, with 19 bases left in between. The CDR3 consists of 14 residues. Germline CDR1 reads DFQATT; CDR2 reads SNEGSKA (reference sequence).

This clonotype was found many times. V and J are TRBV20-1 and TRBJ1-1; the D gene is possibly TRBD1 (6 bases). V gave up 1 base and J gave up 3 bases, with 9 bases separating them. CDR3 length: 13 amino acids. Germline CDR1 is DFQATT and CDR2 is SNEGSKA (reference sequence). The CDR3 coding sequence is TGCAGTGCTAGAGCAGGGGATTACACTGAAGCTTTCTTT. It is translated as CSARAGDYTEAFF.

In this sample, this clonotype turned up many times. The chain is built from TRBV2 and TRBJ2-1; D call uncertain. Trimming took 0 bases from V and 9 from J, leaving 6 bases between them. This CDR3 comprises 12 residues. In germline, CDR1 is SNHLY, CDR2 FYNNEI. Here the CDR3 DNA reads TGTGCCAGCAGTGAAGCGCTAGGTGAGCAGTTCTTC. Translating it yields CASSEALGEQFF.

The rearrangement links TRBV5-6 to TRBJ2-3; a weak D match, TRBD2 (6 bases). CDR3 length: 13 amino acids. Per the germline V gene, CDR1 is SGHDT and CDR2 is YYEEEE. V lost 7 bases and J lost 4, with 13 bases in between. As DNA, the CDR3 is TGTGCCAGCGCGGGGAGTGGCGCAGATACGCAGTATTTT. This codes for CASAGSGADTQYF.

The CDR3 nucleotides read TGTGCCAGCAGTTTGCAGGGGAGTAGCACTGAAGCTTTCTTT. Protein: CASSLQGSSTEAFF. This chain uses TRBV12-3 or TRBV12-4 with TRBJ1-1, with D perhaps matching TRBD1 (6 bases). The V and J ends lost 3 bases and 4 bases respectively, with 12 bases between them. The CDR3 contains 14 residues.

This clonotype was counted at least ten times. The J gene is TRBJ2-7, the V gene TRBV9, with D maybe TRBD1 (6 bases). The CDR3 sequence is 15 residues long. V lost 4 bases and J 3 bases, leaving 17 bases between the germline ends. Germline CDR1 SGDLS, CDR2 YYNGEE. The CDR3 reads CASSPHEGGDYEQYF. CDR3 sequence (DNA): TGTGCCAGCAGCCCCCATGAAGGGGGAGACTACGAGCAGTACTTC.

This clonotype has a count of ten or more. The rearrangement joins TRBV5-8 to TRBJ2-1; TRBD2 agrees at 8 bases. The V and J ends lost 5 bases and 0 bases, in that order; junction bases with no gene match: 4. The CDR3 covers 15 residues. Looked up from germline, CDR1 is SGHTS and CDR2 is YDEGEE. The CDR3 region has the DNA TGTGCCAGCAGTGCCGGGACTAGCTCCTACAATGAGCAGTTCTTC. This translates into CASSAGTSSYNEQFF.

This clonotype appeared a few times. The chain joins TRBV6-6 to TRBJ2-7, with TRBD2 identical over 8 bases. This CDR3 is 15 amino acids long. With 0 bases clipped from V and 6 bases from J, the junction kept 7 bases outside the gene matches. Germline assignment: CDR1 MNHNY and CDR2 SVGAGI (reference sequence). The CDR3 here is CASSYSSGGRSEQYF. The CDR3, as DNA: TGTGCCAGCAGTTACTCTTCCGGCGGGAGGAGCGAGCAGTACTTC.

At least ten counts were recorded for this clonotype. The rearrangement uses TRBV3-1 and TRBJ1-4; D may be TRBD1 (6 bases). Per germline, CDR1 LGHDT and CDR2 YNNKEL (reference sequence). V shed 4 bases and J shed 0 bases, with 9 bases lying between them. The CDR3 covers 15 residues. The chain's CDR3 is CASSLRTATNEKLFF. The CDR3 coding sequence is TGTGCCAGCAGCCTACGGACAGCAACTAATGAAAAACTGTTTTTT. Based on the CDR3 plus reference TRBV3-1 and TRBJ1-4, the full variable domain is DTAVSQTPKYLVTQMGNDKSIKCEQNLGHDTMYWYKQDSKKFLKIMFSYNNKELIINETVPNRFSPKSPDKAHLNLHINSLELGDSAVYFCASSLRTATNEKLFFGSGTQLSVL.

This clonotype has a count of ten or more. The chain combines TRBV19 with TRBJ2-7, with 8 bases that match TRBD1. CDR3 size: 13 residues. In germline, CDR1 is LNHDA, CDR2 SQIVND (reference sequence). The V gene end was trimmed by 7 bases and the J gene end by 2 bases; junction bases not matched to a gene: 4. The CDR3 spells CASTPTGAYEQYF. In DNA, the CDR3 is TGTGCCAGTACCCCGACAGGGGCCTACGAGCAGTACTTC.

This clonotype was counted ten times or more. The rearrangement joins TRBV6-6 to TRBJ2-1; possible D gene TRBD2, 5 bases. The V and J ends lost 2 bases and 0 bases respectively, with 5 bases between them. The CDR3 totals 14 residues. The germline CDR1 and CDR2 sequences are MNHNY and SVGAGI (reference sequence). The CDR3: CASSYRGSYNEQFF. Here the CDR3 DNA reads TGTGCCAGCAGTTACCGGGGCTCCTACAATGAGCAGTTCTTC.

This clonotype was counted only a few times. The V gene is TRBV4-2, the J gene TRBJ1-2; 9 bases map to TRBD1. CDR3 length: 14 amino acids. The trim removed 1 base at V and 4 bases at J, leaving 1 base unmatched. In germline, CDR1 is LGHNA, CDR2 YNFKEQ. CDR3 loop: CASSQGQGGYGYTF. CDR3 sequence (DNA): TGTGCCAGCAGCCAAGGACAGGGGGGCTATGGCTACACCTTC.

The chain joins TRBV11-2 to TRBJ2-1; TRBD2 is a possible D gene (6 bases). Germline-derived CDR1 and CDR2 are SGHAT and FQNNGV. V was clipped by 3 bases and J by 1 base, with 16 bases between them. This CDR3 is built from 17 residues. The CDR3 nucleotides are TGTGCCAGCAGCTTTGGTCTCCTAGCGTTTTCCTACAATGAGCAGTTCTTC. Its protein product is CASSFGLLAFSYNEQFF.

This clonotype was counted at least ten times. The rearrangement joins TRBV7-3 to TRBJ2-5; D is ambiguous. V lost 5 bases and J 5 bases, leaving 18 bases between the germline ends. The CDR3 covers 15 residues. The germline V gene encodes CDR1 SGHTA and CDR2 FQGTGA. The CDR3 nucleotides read TGTGCCAGCAGCCGACCAAGTGGGCTAGACGAGACCCAGTACTTC. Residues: CASSRPSGLDETQYF.

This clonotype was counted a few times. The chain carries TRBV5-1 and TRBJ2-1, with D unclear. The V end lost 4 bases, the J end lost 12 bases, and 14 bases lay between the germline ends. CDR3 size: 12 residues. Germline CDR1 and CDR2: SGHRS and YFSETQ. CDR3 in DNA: TGCGCCAGCAGCCCCGCAGGTTCCCGGCAGTTCTTC. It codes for CASSPAGSRQFF.

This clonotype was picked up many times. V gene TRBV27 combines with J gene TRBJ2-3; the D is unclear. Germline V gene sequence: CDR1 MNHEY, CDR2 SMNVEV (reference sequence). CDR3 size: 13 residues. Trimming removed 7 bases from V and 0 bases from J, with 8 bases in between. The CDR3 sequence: CASISGSTDTQYF. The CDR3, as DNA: TGTGCCAGCATATCCGGCAGCACAGATACGCAGTATTTT.

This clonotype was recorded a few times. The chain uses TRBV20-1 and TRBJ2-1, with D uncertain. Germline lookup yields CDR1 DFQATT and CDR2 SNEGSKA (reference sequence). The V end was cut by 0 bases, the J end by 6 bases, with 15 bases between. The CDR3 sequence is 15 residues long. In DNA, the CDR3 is TGCAGTGCTAGAGATTGGGCTTTCTCCGCCAATGAGCAGTTCTTC. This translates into CSARDWAFSANEQFF.

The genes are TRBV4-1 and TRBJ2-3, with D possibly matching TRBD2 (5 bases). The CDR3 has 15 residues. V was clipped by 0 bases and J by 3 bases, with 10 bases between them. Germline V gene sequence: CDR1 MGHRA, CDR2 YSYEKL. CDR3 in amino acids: CASSQDIRGTDTQYF. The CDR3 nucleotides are TGCGCCAGCAGCCAAGATATTCGGGGTACAGATACGCAGTATTTT.

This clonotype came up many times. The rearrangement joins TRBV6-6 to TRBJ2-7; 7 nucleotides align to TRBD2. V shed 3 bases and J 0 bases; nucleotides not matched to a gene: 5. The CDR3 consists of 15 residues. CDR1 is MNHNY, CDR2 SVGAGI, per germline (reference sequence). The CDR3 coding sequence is TGTGCCAGCAGTTATGGCGGGAGAAACTCCTACGAGCAGTACTTC. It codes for CASSYGGRNSYEQYF.

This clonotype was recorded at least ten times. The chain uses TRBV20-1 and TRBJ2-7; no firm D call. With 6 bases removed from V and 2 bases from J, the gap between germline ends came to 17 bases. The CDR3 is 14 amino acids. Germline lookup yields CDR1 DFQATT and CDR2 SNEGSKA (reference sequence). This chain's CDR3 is CSALSLRNTYEQYF. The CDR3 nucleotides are TGCAGTGCCCTCTCACTACGGAATACCTACGAGCAGTACTTC.

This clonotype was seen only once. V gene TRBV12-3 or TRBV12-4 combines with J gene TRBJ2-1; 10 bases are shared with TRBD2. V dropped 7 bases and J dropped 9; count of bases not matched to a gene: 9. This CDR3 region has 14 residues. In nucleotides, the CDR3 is TGTGCCAGCACCACTAGCGGGAATTATGGTGAGCAGTTCTTC. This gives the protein CASTTSGNYGEQFF.

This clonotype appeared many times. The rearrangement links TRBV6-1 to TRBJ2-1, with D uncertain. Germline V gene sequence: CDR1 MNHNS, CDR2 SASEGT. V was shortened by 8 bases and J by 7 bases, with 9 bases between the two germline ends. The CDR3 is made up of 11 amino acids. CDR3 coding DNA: TGTGCCAGCGGATTTGGGAATGAGCAGTTCTTC. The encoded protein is CASGFGNEQFF.

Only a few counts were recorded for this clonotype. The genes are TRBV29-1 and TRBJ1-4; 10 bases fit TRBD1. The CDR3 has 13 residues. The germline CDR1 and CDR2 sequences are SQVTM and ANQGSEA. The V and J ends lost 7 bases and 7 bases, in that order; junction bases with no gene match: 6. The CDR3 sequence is CSARTGGSEKLFF. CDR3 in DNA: TGCAGCGCCCGGACAGGGGGGAGTGAAAAACTGTTTTTT.

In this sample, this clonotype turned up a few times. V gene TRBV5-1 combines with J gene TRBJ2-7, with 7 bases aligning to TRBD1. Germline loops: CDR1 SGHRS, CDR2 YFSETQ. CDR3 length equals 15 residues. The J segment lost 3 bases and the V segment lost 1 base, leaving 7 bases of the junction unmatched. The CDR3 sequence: CASSLTGQSNYEQYF. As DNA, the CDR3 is TGCGCCAGCAGCTTGACGGGACAGTCCAACTACGAGCAGTACTTC.

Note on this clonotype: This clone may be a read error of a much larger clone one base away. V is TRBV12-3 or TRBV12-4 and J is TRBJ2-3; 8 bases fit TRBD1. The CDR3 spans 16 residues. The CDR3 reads CVSRTQGAFSTDTQYF. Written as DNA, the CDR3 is TGTGTCAGCAGAACCCAGGGGGCGTTCAGCACAGATACGCAGTATTTT.

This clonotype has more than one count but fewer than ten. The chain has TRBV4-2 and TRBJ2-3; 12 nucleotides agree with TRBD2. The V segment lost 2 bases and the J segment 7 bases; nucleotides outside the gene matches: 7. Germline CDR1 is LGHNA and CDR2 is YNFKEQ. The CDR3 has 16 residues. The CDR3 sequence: CASSQTGGLAGYTQYF. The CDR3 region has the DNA TGTGCCAGCAGCCAAACGGGTGGACTAGCGGGATATACGCAGTATTTT.

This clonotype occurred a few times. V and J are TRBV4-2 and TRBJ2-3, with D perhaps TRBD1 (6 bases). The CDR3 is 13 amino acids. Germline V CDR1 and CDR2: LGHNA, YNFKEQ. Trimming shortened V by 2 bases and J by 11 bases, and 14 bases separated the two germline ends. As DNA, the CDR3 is TGTGCCAGCAGCCAACAGAGGGGGAATCAGCAGTATTTT. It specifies CASSQQRGNQQYF.

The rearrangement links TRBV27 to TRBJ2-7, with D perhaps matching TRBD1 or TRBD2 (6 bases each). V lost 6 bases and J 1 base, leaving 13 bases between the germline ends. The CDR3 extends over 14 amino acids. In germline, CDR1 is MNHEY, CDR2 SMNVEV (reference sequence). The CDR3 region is CASRQGAGSYEQYF. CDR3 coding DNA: TGTGCCAGCAGACAGGGCGCGGGGTCCTACGAGCAGTACTTC.

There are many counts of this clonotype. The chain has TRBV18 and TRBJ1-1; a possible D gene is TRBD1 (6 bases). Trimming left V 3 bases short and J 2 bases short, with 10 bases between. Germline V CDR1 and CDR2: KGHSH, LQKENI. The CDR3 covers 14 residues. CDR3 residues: CASSPRDTNTEAFF. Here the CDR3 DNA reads TGTGCCAGCTCACCCCGGGACACCAACACTGAAGCTTTCTTT.